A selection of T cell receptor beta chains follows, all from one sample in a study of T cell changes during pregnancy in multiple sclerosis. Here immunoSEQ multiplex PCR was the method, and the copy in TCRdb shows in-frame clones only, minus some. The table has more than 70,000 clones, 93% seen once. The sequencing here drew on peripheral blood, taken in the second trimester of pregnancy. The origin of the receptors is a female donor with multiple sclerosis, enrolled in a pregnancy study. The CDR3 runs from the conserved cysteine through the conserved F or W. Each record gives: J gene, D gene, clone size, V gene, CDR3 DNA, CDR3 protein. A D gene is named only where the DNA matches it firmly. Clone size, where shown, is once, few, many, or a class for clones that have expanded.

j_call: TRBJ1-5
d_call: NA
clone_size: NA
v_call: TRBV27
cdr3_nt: TGTGCCAGCAGTTCCGTGACAGGTGGGGATCAGCCCCAGCATTTT
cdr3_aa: CASSSVTGGDQPQHF

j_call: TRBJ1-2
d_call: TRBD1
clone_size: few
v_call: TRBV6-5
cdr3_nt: TGTGCCAGCAGTGGCTACAGGGGCGTCTATGGCTACACCTTC
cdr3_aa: CASSGYRGVYGYTF

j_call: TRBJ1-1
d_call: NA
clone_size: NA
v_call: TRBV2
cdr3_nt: TGTGCCAGCAGTCTGACAGCGAACACTGAAGCTTTCTTT
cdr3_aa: CASSLTANTEAFF

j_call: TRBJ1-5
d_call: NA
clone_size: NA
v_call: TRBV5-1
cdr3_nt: TGCGCCAGCAGCTTCGGAGGCGCGGAACAGCCCCAGCATTTT
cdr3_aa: CASSFGGAEQPQHF

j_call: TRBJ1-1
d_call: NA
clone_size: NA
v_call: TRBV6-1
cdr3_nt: TGTGCCAGCAGTTTGGGCGTTAGGACTGAAGCTTTCTTT
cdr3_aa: CASSLGVRTEAFF

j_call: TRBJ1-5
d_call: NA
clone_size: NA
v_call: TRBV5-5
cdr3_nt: TGTGCCAGCAGCCGAGGGTTCCAAAATCAGCCCCAGCATTTT
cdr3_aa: CASSRGFQNQPQHF

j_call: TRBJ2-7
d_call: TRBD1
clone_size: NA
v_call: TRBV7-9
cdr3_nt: TGTGCCAGCAGCTCTTACGGACAGGGGGAGAGATCCTACGAGCAGTACTTC
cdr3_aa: CASSSYGQGERSYEQYF

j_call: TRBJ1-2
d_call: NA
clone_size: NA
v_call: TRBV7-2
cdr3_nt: TGTGCCAGCAGCTTAGCCCGAGACACCCTATCCCTCTTC
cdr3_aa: CASSLARDTLSLF

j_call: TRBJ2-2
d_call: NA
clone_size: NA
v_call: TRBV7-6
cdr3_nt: TGTGCCAGCAGCTCAGCCCCGTCTCCCACCGGGGAGCTGTTTTTT
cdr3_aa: CASSSAPSPTGELFF

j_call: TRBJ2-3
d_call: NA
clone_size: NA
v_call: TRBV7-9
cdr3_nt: TGTGCCAGCAGCGGCTGGGTAGCCACAGATACGCAGTATTTT
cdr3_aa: CASSGWVATDTQYF

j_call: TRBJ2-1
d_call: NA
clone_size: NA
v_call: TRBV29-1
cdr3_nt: TGCAGCGTTGAAGAGAGTCGGGGGAACTTTGAGCAGTTCTTC
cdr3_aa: CSVEESRGNFEQFF

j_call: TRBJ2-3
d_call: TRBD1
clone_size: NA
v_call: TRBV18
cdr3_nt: TGTGCCAGCTCACCGGGACAGGGGGCGGTAGATACGCAGTATTTT
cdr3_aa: CASSPGQGAVDTQYF

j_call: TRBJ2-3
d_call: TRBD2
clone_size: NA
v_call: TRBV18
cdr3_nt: TGTGCCAGCTCATTCACTAGCGGGGGACGCACAGATACGCAGTATTTT
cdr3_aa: CASSFTSGGRTDTQYF

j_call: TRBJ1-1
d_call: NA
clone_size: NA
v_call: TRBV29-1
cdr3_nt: TGCAGCGTCCAGTTGAACACTGAAGCTTTCTTT
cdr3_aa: CSVQLNTEAFF

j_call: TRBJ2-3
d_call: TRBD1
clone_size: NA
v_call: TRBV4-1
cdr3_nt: TGCGCCAGCAGCCAGGGGGACAGGGAGAATACAGATACGCAGTATTTT
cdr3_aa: CASSQGDRENTDTQYF

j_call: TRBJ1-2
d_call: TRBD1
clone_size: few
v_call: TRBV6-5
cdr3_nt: TGTGCCAGCAGTTCCCAGGGGGCCAGCTGGGGCTACACCTTC
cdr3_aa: CASSSQGASWGYTF

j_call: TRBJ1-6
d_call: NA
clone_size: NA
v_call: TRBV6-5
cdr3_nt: TGTGCCAGCAGTTACTCCCTTGGGGGCGCCTCAGGGGCCCTCCACTTT
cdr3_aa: CASSYSLGGASGALHF

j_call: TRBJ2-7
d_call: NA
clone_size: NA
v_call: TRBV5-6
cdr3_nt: TGTGCCAGCAGCCTGGCCACCGGGACAAAGACCTACGAGCAGTACTTC
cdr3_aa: CASSLATGTKTYEQYF